This T cell receptor beta chain was identified in a study of cytomegalovirus exposure and HLA in healthy donors. For the study at large: The use of the same platform for the 110 or so validation repertoires and the roughly 730 first-cohort repertoires was reported by a later analysis. Findings and limits, study-wide: Most sequenced TCRs were rare (though some public TCRs occurred in many donors).

Repertoires were generated with immunoSEQ multiplex PCR, while TCRdb's copy carries only in-frame clones and drops some. The repertoire holds some 140,000 clones, with roughly 86% as singletons. Separate from the roughly 700-subject first cohort was the approximately 120-subject validation cohort, to which the donors belonged. The table lists this clone with a count of one. What it recognizes is unknown. The CDR3 is made up of 12 amino acids. V was shortened by 2 bases and J by 8 bases, with 9 bases between the two germline ends. The germline V gene has CDR1 SGHTA and CDR2 FQGNSA. The sequencing input was PBMCs. V gene TRBV7-2 combines with J gene TRBJ1-2; D gene uncertain. The sequence was obtained from a woman younger than 45 in good health and CMV-seronegative. The CDR3 region has the DNA TGTGCCAGCAGCTTAATGCTAGGAGGCTACACCTTC. It encodes CASSLMLGGYTF.